This T cell receptor (beta chain) was captured by sequencing in a study of CD8 T cells in ankylosing spondylitis. Study-wide results and limits: Apparently characteristic of ankylosing spondylitis blood was a TCR beta motif (eight highly homologous variants). Peripheral blood held disease-linked clones only at relatively low frequency, and these were CD8+.

Libraries of TCR beta came from quantitative 5'-RACE with molecular barcodes. TCRdb used MiXCR to reprocess the 5' RACE reads, holding one entry per CDR3 protein. This repertoire shows 500,000 or so distinct CDR3 sequences, less than 6% found once; its top ten account for around 3.5%. V dropped 4 bases and J dropped 1; count of bases not matched to a gene: 7. Per germline, CDR1 SGHTA and CDR2 FQGNSA. CDR3 length equals 17 residues. This clonotype has ten or more counts. Its specificity is not known. This sequence joins TRBV7-2 and TRBJ2-2, with 9 bases aligning to TRBD1. The sample was blood, either unsorted or a sorted T cell fraction (not recorded which). The clonotype comes from a male donor with ankylosing spondylitis. The CDR3: CASSSPPGQGNTGELFF. CDR3 coding DNA: TGTGCCAGCAGCTCACCTCCGGGACAGGGGAACACCGGGGAGCTGTTTTTT.